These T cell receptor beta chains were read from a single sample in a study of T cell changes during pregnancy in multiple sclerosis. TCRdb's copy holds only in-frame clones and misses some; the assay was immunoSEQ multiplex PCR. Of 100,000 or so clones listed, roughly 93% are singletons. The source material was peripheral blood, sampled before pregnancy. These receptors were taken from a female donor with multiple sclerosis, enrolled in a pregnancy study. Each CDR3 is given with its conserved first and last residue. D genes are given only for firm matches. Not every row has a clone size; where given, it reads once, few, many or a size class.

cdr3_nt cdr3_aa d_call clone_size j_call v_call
TGTGCCAGCAGTTCGACAGGCCCCTCGGGGGGCTACACCTTC CASSSTGPSGGYTF NA NA TRBJ1-2 TRBV27
TGTGCCAGCAGCGCCCAGCAGGGGGGCGAGCAGTACTTC CASSAQQGGEQYF NA NA TRBJ2-7 TRBV9
TGCGCCAGCAGCTTGGACGGAGCTAGCACAGATACGCAGTATTTT CASSLDGASTDTQYF NA NA TRBJ2-3 TRBV5-1
TGTGCCAGCAGTTTATTAAGGGGCACTTCGATTGAGCAGTACTTC CASSLLRGTSIEQYF NA NA TRBJ2-7 TRBV27
TGTGCCAGTAGTCCGAAGGGAGGTTTTGAGCAGTTCTTC CASSPKGGFEQFF NA once TRBJ2-1 TRBV19
TGTGCCAGCAGCTTAGCTCCGGGATACTCGGAGACCCAGTACTTC CASSLAPGYSETQYF NA NA TRBJ2-5 TRBV7-2
TGTGCCTCGTGGGACAGGGGCTACGAGCAGTACTTC CASWDRGYEQYF TRBD1 NA TRBJ2-7 TRBV6-1
TGTGCCAGCAGTTTAACGCCCAGAAAATATGGCTACACCTTC CASSLTPRKYGYTF NA NA TRBJ1-2 TRBV27
TGTGCCAGCAGTGAGGGCACTGGCCCCTACGAGCAGTACTTC CASSEGTGPYEQYF NA NA TRBJ2-7 TRBV6-6
TGTGCCAGCAGCTTGGCCGACAGGAACTATGGCTACACCTTC CASSLADRNYGYTF NA NA TRBJ1-2 TRBV5-4
TGTGCCAGCAGTTCCACAGGCAGACACACAGATACGCAGTATTTT CASSSTGRHTDTQYF NA NA TRBJ2-3 TRBV27
TGTGCCAGCAGTTACGCAGGGTACTATGGCTACACCTTC CASSYAGYYGYTF NA NA TRBJ1-2 TRBV6-6
TGCGCCAGCAGCCCTGGGACTAGCGGGATCACAGATACGCAGTATTTT CASSPGTSGITDTQYF TRBD2 NA TRBJ2-3 TRBV4-3
TGCGCCAGCAGCTCACGGAGCGGGAGGGCTTCGGTTGAGCAGTACTTC CASSSRSGRASVEQYF TRBD2 NA TRBJ2-7 TRBV5-1
TGTGCCATCAGTGAGCCTAGCGGGAGGGCCCGTAATGAGCAGTTCTTC CAISEPSGRARNEQFF TRBD2 NA TRBJ2-1 TRBV10-3
TGTGCCAGCAGCGTAGGTTCAGGGCTAGATGGCTACACCTTC CASSVGSGLDGYTF NA NA TRBJ1-2 TRBV9
TGTGCCAGCAGCCCGACTAGCGGGACCGACAATGAGCAGTTCTTC CASSPTSGTDNEQFF TRBD2 NA TRBJ2-1 TRBV7-9
TGTGCCAGCATGAATAGGGGAGATACGCAGTATTTT CASMNRGDTQYF NA NA TRBJ2-3 TRBV7-9
TGTGCCAGCTCACCAAACATCGGCACAGATACGCAGTATTTT CASSPNIGTDTQYF NA NA TRBJ2-3 TRBV18
TGTGCCAGTAACCCCAGACTAGCGGGAGGGTTATTTGAGCAGTTCTTC CASNPRLAGGLFEQFF TRBD2 NA TRBJ2-1 TRBV19
TGTGCCAGCAGCTTATCCGGGGGGTCTGGCGCCGGGGAGCTGTTTTTT CASSLSGGSGAGELFF TRBD2 NA TRBJ2-2 TRBV7-3
TGTGCCAGCAGCGCTCACAGGGGGGTCGAGCAGTTCTTC CASSAHRGVEQFF TRBD1 NA TRBJ2-1 TRBV9
TGCGCCACCAATCGGGGGAGGGCTAACTACGAGCAGTACTTC CATNRGRANYEQYF TRBD2 NA TRBJ2-7 TRBV10-2
TGTGCCAGCAGTTTCAGGGATAATCGCAATCAGCCCCAGCATTTT CASSFRDNRNQPQHF NA NA TRBJ1-5 TRBV27
TGTGCCAGCAGTCCTTCCCCTAAGGGGTTTAGCTATGGCTACACCTTC CASSPSPKGFSYGYTF NA NA TRBJ1-2 TRBV27
TGTGCCAGCAGCCAAGGGGGGACAGGGTTCGTCGAGCAGTACTTC CASSQGGTGFVEQYF TRBD1 NA TRBJ2-7 TRBV14
TGTGCCAGAAACTTAGACAGGGGAAGGCGTCAGCCCCAGCATTTT CARNLDRGRRQPQHF TRBD1 NA TRBJ1-5 TRBV5-3
TGCGCCAGCAGCTTGGGACAGGGTGCCTATGGCTACACCTTC CASSLGQGAYGYTF TRBD1 NA TRBJ1-2 TRBV5-1
TGTGCCAGCAGAACAGGATCCAATGAAGCTTTCTTT CASRTGSNEAFF NA NA TRBJ1-1 TRBV6-1
TGTGCCACGCATGAGGACAGGGGGCCCTCTGGGGCCAACGTCCTGACTTTC CATHEDRGPSGANVLTF TRBD1 NA TRBJ2-6 TRBV2
TGTGCCAGCAGTGCCATAGCAGGGGGCGGCTATGGCTACACCTTC CASSAIAGGGYGYTF TRBD1 NA TRBJ1-2 TRBV6-4
TGTGCCAGCAGTGAATTGGGACTAGCGGGATTGGGAGAGACCCAGTACTTC CASSELGLAGLGETQYF TRBD2 NA TRBJ2-5 TRBV25-1
TGCGCCAGCAGCCAACGGCTAGATTACAATGAGCAGTTCTTC CASSQRLDYNEQFF NA NA TRBJ2-1 TRBV4-3
TGTGCCAGCAGCCCCGGGGGACTAGCGGTCTCCGGGGAGCTGTTTTTT CASSPGGLAVSGELFF TRBD2 NA TRBJ2-2 TRBV7-8
TGTGCCAGCTCAACGTTTGGCGGGAGTGGAACAGATACGCAGTATTTT CASSTFGGSGTDTQYF TRBD2 NA TRBJ2-3 TRBV18
TGTGCCAGCAGCTTAGTCCCTTCGGCAGGGAATGGCTACACCTTC CASSLVPSAGNGYTF NA NA TRBJ1-2 TRBV11-2
TGTGCCAGTAGTTTCCGCCCTCTCAACAGGGGCTCCTACTACAATGAGCAGTTCTTC CASSFRPLNRGSYYNEQFF TRBD1 once TRBJ2-1 TRBV19
TGTGCCAGCAGCTTGGCCGGACAGGGCACAGATACGCAGTATTTT CASSLAGQGTDTQYF TRBD1 NA TRBJ2-3 TRBV5-6
TGTGCCAGCACCCCCGGGGGGGTGAACACCGGGGAGCTGTTTTTT CASTPGGVNTGELFF TRBD2 NA TRBJ2-2 TRBV5-4
TGTGCCAGTAGTATCGGACAGCACACTGAAGCTTTCTTT CASSIGQHTEAFF NA NA TRBJ1-1 TRBV19
TGTGCCAGCAGCTTAGGGGGCCTACAGCCGGGTTTCTTC CASSLGGLQPGFF NA NA TRBJ2-4 TRBV7-9
TGCGCCAGCAGCCTATCAGTTAGCATGAACACTGAAGCTTTCTTT CASSLSVSMNTEAFF NA NA TRBJ1-1 TRBV4-1
TGTGCCAGTAGCGCAGACAGGGACCCTTACGAGCAGTACTTC CASSADRDPYEQYF TRBD1 NA TRBJ2-7 TRBV19
TGTGCCTGGTCGACAGGGAACTACGAGCAGTACTTC CAWSTGNYEQYF TRBD1 NA TRBJ2-7 TRBV30
TGTGCCAGCAGCCGGTACAGGGGGCGGACTGAAGCTTTCTTT CASSRYRGRTEAFF TRBD1 NA TRBJ1-1 TRBV14
TGTGCCAGCAGCCCGCCCGCGCACAATGAGCAGTTCTTC CASSPPAHNEQFF NA NA TRBJ2-1 TRBV7-9
TGTGCCAGCAGCAACCTAGTATATGAGCAGTTCTTC CASSNLVYEQFF NA NA TRBJ2-1 TRBV5-4
TGTGCCAGCAGGGAGAGAGGGGGCGTCACCGGGGAGCTGTTTTTT CASRERGGVTGELFF TRBD1 NA TRBJ2-2 TRBV9
TGCGCCAGCAGCTCCACAGGGCTGGACGAGCAGTACTTC CASSSTGLDEQYF NA few TRBJ2-7 TRBV4-1
TGCGCCAGCAGCCAAGATCTAGCGGGAGGGCCAGATACGCAGTATTTT CASSQDLAGGPDTQYF TRBD2 NA TRBJ2-3 TRBV4-3
TGTGCCAGCAGTTTCCCCGGACTAGCGGGAGCAGATACGCAGTATTTT CASSFPGLAGADTQYF TRBD2 NA TRBJ2-3 TRBV27
TGTGCCAGCACTCGGACAGCAATCACAGATACGCAGTATTTT CASTRTAITDTQYF NA NA TRBJ2-3 TRBV27
TGTGCCAGCAGTTTAAGAGGAGGGGAGCTGTTTTTT CASSLRGGELFF NA NA TRBJ2-2 TRBV27
TGCGCCAGCAGCTGGAACCCGGGACAGCTAGACAACTATGGCTACACCTTC CASSWNPGQLDNYGYTF TRBD1 few TRBJ1-2 TRBV5-1
TGCGCCAGCAGCCAATCCCGTACAGGGGCCACTGCCTATGGCTACACCTTC CASSQSRTGATAYGYTF TRBD1 NA TRBJ1-2 TRBV4-3
TGTGCCAGCAGCGTAGTAGCGGGGACTAGCGGGCGGAACTACAATGAGCAGTTCTTC CASSVVAGTSGRNYNEQFF TRBD2 NA TRBJ2-1 TRBV9
TGTGCCAGCAGCTTCCGAGAAGTTAGACTAGCGGGAGGGTGCACAGATACGCAGTATTTT CASSFREVRLAGGCTDTQYF NA NA TRBJ2-3 TRBV21-1